Presented here are 10 T cell receptor beta chains from one specimen sequenced in a study of blood T cell repertoires in COVID-19. The assay was immunoSEQ multiplex PCR, and TCRdb's table has in-frame clones only and misses some. The sample has 250,000 to 300,000 clones, approximately 92% seen once; the top ten hold 0.95% to 1.3%. Sequencing was carried out using PBMCs or T cells enriched from blood (not recorded which). Source of these receptors: a woman in her twenties or thirties who had recovered from COVID-19.

V gene TRBV28 combines with J gene TRBJ1-5, with D possibly matching TRBD1 (5 bases). Germline V gene sequence: CDR1 MDHEN, CDR2 SYDVKM. The CDR3 sequence is 16 residues long. The V end was cut by 2 bases, the J end by 1 base, with 12 bases between. DNA of the CDR3: TGTGCCAGCAGTTTAGAGGCAGGGTTAAGCAATCAGCCCCAGCATTTT. As protein: CASSLEAGLSNQPQHF.

This clone was observed a single time. The chain is built from TRBV27 and TRBJ1-5, with D perhaps matching TRBD1 (5 bases). CDR1 and CDR2 (germline): MNHEY, SMNVEV (reference sequence). Trimming left V 3 bases short and J 3 bases short, with 12 bases between. This CDR3 spans 15 amino acids. The CDR3 DNA reads as TGTGCCAGCAGTTTCGGCCAGGGCAACAATCAGCCCCAGCATTTT. This codes for CASSFGQGNNQPQHF.

The DNA for the CDR3 is TGTGCCAGCAGCGTAGGAGAGGGGGCGGTTCGATGGAATGAGCAGTTCTTC. It specifies CASSVGEGAVRWNEQFF. The chain links TRBV9 to TRBJ2-1, with 7 bases aligning to TRBD1. This CDR3 region has 17 residues. J lost 7 bases, V lost 0 bases, and 13 bases had no gene match. Germline V CDR1 and CDR2: SGDLS, YYNGEE.

This sequence joins TRBV9 and TRBJ2-7; TRBD1 is a possible D gene (6 bases). Per germline, CDR1 SGDLS and CDR2 YYNGEE. This CDR3 contains 14 residues. V was clipped by 3 bases and J by 2 bases, with 12 bases between them. The CDR3 sequence: CASSARDKTYEQYF. The CDR3 bases are TGTGCCAGCAGCGCCCGGGACAAGACCTACGAGCAGTACTTC.

The V call is TRBV7-9, the J call TRBJ1-4; 10 bases are a match to TRBD1. Germline CDR1 is SEHNR and CDR2 is FQNEAQ (reference sequence). V shed 4 bases, J shed 7 bases, and the junction held 3 bases outside the gene matches. This CDR3 region has 14 residues. The CDR3 loop is CASSSGQGSEKLFF. CDR3 coding DNA: TGTGCCAGCAGCTCGGGACAGGGGAGTGAAAAACTGTTTTTT.

This rearrangement joins TRBV9 to TRBJ2-2; 9 bases are a match to TRBD2. V gave up 0 bases and J gave up 7 bases; unmatched junction bases: 7. Per germline, CDR1 SGDLS and CDR2 YYNGEE. CDR3 length equals 16 residues. Here the CDR3 reads CASSVVSGSGHGELFF. Here the CDR3 DNA reads TGTGCCAGCAGCGTAGTTAGCGGGAGCGGCCACGGGGAGCTGTTTTTT.

This clone was counted a few times. V and J are TRBV7-2 and TRBJ1-5; D possibly corresponds to TRBD1 (6 bases). From germline, CDR1 is SGHTA and CDR2 FQGNSA. CDR3 length: 16 residues. Trimming stripped 5 bases from V and 2 bases from J, with 16 bases between. CDR3 sequence: CASSQYSQGGNQPQHF. CDR3 DNA sequence: TGTGCCAGCAGCCAATATTCACAGGGCGGCAATCAGCCCCAGCATTTT.

V and J are TRBV5-1 and TRBJ2-1; D is possibly TRBD2 (6 bases). Germline V gene lookup returns CDR1 SGHRS and CDR2 YFSETQ. The CDR3 is 13 residues long. With 3 bases removed from V and 5 bases from J, the gap between germline ends came to 9 bases. The CDR3 DNA follows: TGCGCCAGCAGCTCTGGACTAAACAATGAGCAGTTCTTC. Amino acid sequence: CASSSGLNNEQFF.

The V gene is TRBV11-2, the J gene TRBJ2-7, with 7 bases fitting TRBD2. Germline assignment: CDR1 SGHAT and CDR2 FQNNGV. Trimming at V came to 1 base and at J to 2 bases, leaving 5 bases not matched to a gene. The CDR3 length is 15 residues. Here the CDR3 reads CASSLGLAKTYEQYF. CDR3 DNA sequence: TGTGCCAGCAGCTTAGGACTAGCTAAAACCTACGAGCAGTACTTC.

The chain carries TRBV5-1 and TRBJ2-1; 7 bases fit TRBD1. The CDR3 totals 16 residues. Germline assignment: CDR1 SGHRS and CDR2 YFSETQ. The trim removed 5 bases at V and 9 bases at J, leaving 17 bases unmatched. CDR3 residues: CASRDVTGLFRVEQFF. CDR3 DNA: TGCGCCAGCAGAGATGTGACAGGGCTTTTTCGGGTTGAGCAGTTCTTC.